Presented here are 15 T cell receptor beta chains from one specimen sequenced in a study of cytomegalovirus exposure and HLA in healthy donors. PCR involved 60 Vbeta and 13 Jbeta primers. Sequencing used immunoSEQ multiplex PCR; TCRdb keeps in-frame clones, though not all of them. The top ten hold 1.7% of the sample, which has 250,000 or so clones, around 90% seen once. Sequenced input: PBMCs. These receptors were collected from a girl aged 2-9 years in good health and CMV-seronegative.

This CDR3 reads CATSRAEDSLTDTQYF. CDR3 DNA sequence: TGTGCCACCAGCAGAGCTGAGGATAGTCTCACAGATACGCAGTATTTT. The gene calls are TRBV15 and TRBJ2-3; D remains unclear. This CDR3 has 16 residues. The V gene's germline CDR1 is LNHNV and CDR2 YYDKDF (reference sequence). The V and J ends lost 1 base and 2 bases respectively, with 13 bases between them.

The chain couples TRBV10-3 to TRBJ2-1; 14 positions agree with TRBD2. The V and J ends lost 9 bases and 10 bases, in that order; junction bases with no gene match: 5. Germline V gene lookup returns CDR1 ENHRY and CDR2 SYGVKD. This CDR3 region has 13 residues. CDR3 in DNA: TGTGCCATTGCCGGGACTAGCGGGAGCGAGCAGTTCTTC. This sequence encodes CAIAGTSGSEQFF.

The rearrangement links TRBV30 to TRBJ2-2; D unclear. Germline assignment: CDR1 GTSNPN and CDR2 SVGIG (reference sequence). V lost 3 bases and J 5 bases, leaving 10 bases between the germline ends. This CDR3 has 13 residues. CDR3 in DNA: TGTGCCTGGAGCGCAGTATTTACCGGGGAGCTGTTTTTT. Amino acid sequence: CAWSAVFTGELFF.

The chain employs TRBV10-3 and TRBJ2-2; D is undetermined. CDR1 is ENHRY and CDR2 is SYGVKD in the germline V gene. V was clipped by 3 bases and J by 0 bases, with 11 bases between them. The length of the CDR3 is 16 residues. CDR3 sequence: CAISDLADANTGELFF. For the CDR3, the DNA is TGTGCCATCAGTGATTTGGCGGATGCGAACACCGGGGAGCTGTTTTTT.

The gene calls are TRBV2 and TRBJ1-4; D ambiguous. The CDR3 covers 14 residues. Germline-derived CDR1 and CDR2 are SNHLY and FYNNEI. V gave up 7 bases and J gave up 5 bases, with 14 bases separating them. The CDR3 DNA reads as TGTGCCAGCAATTTGCGGCAGCAGAATGAAAAACTGTTTTTT. Translated: CASNLRQQNEKLFF.

The chain combines TRBV4-1 with TRBJ2-7, with TRBD2 as a possible D gene (5 bases). The ends were cut back, 1 base at V and 4 bases at J, with 14 bases in the middle. The CDR3 is 15 residues long. Germline CDR1 MGHRA, CDR2 YSYEKL. CDR3 bases: TGCGCCAGCAGCCAAGTCAGAGGAGGACTTTACGAGCAGTACTTC. Its translation: CASSQVRGGLYEQYF.

The rearrangement uses TRBV9 and TRBJ2-1; 11 bases are a match to TRBD2. The CDR3 totals 16 residues. Trimming cost V 0 bases and J 9 bases; bases outside gene matches: 8. Germline loops: CDR1 SGDLS, CDR2 YYNGEE. In DNA form, the CDR3 reads TGTGCCAGCAGCGTAGCGGTTAGCGGGGGGGCGGGTGAGCAGTTCTTC. This translates into CASSVAVSGGAGEQFF.

This clone is a singleton in its sample. The rearrangement links TRBV12-5 to TRBJ2-6, with TRBD1 matching over 10 bases. V lost 1 base to trimming and J lost 0 bases; unmatched junction nucleotides: 6. Germline assignment: CDR1 LGHNT and CDR2 FRNRAP. The CDR3 is 19 residues long. The CDR3 region has the DNA TGTGCTAGTGGTTTGGAAGGGGACAGGGGAGACTCTGGGGCCAACGTCCTGACTTTC. This translates into CASGLEGDRGDSGANVLTF.

This chain connects TRBV19 to TRBJ2-3, with D unclear. Germline V lookup: CDR1 LNHDA, CDR2 SQIVND (reference sequence). Between the trimmed V and J ends, which lost 5 bases and 1 base, there was a span of 13 bases. CDR3 length equals 15 residues. DNA for the CDR3: TGTGCCAGTAGTCCCCCAGAAGCGCGCACAGATACGCAGTATTTT. Residues: CASSPPEARTDTQYF.

The rearrangement links TRBV27 to TRBJ1-1, with D maybe TRBD1 (5 bases). Trimming pared 5 bases from V and 4 bases from J, leaving 17 bases between. The CDR3 consists of 15 residues. Germline V gene lookup returns CDR1 MNHEY and CDR2 SMNVEV (reference sequence). CDR3 protein: CASSAHRPPSTEAFF. The CDR3 coding sequence is TGTGCCAGCAGTGCCCACAGGCCCCCTAGCACTGAAGCTTTCTTT.

The CDR3 protein is CASSEGIPGTGSEELFF. In DNA, the CDR3 is TGTGCCAGCAGTGAAGGAATCCCCGGGACAGGGAGTGAGGAACTGTTTTTT. The V gene is TRBV6-1, the J gene TRBJ1-4, with 9 positions matching TRBD1. CDR3 length equals 17 residues. CDR1 is MNHNS and CDR2 is SASEGT in the germline V gene. Trimming at V came to 1 base and at J to 12 bases, leaving 15 bases not matched to a gene.

The chain employs TRBV2 and TRBJ1-1, with unresolved D. There are 11 residues in the CDR3. Between the trimmed V and J ends, which lost 8 bases and 4 bases, there was a span of 8 bases. Looked up from germline, CDR1 is SNHLY and CDR2 is FYNNEI. The CDR3: CASCRSTEAFF. DNA of the CDR3: TGTGCCAGCTGTAGGAGCACTGAAGCTTTCTTT.

This rearrangement joins TRBV6-5 to TRBJ1-2; D not certain. The CDR3 runs to 13 residues. The V end lost 11 bases, the J end lost 5 bases, and 18 bases lay between the germline ends. CDR1 is MNHEY and CDR2 is SVGAGI in the germline V gene. CDR3: CARTEEAWYGYTF. CDR3 DNA sequence: TGTGCCCGAACGGAGGAGGCTTGGTATGGCTACACCTTC.

The rearrangement links TRBV12-5 to TRBJ1-1, with D tentatively TRBD1 (5 bases). The germline gives CDR1 LGHNT, CDR2 FRNRAP. The CDR3 consists of 15 residues. Trimming stripped 6 bases from V and 5 bases from J, with 19 bases between. The CDR3 here is CASGPSGGVWTEAFF. The CDR3 bases are TGTGCTAGTGGCCCGAGCGGGGGGGTTTGGACTGAAGCTTTCTTT.

This rearrangement joins TRBV5-5 to TRBJ1-5; possibly TRBD1 for D (5 bases). The germline V gene encodes CDR1 SGHKS and CDR2 YYEKEE (reference sequence). V was shortened by 3 bases and J by 2 bases, with 12 bases between the two germline ends. CDR3 size: 15 residues. CDR3 DNA: TGTGCCAGCAGCTCCCTGGGGCAGGGCAATCAGCCCCAGCATTTT. Its translation is CASSSLGQGNQPQHF.